The 21 T cell receptor beta chains presented below share a single source sample, sequenced in a study of neurological immune-mediated disorders. From the 5' RACE reads, TCRdb called clonotypes with MiXCR, one entry per CDR3 protein. This sample has roughly 74,000 distinct CDR3 sequences; 4% to 6% occur once, and the top ten carry 6% to 9.5%. Material for sequencing was PBMCs. The receptors were sampled from a man in his late teens or twenties with multiple sclerosis.

This clonotype was recorded a few times. This could be a read error, since a much larger clone is one nucleotide away. CDR3 loop: CASRTGTVQFF. The CDR3, as DNA: TGTGCCAGCAGAACCGGGACCGTACAGTTCTTC. This chain connects TRBV11-2 to TRBJ2-1, with D perhaps assigned TRBD1 or TRBD2 (5 bases each). With 6 bases removed from V and 13 bases from J, the gap between germline ends came to 13 bases. CDR3 length equals 11 residues. Germline V CDR1 and CDR2: SGHAT, FQNNGV.

This clonotype was found many times. One end of the junction fails to match germline, which may point to a read error. The J gene is TRBJ1-6, the V gene TRBV6-1; no definite D call. Germline assignment: CDR1 MNHNS and CDR2 SASEGT. CDR3 length: 17 amino acids. The chain's CDR3 is CASSAILGSSYNSPLNF. The CDR3 nucleotides read TGTGCCAGCAGTGCGATTCTCGGGAGCTCCTATAATTCACCCCTCAACTTT.

This clonotype occurred many times. V and J are TRBV7-8 and TRBJ2-7; no clear D. Germline CDR1 reads SGHVS; CDR2 reads FQNEAQ. This CDR3 spans 12 amino acids. V shed 5 bases and J shed 5 bases, with 10 bases lying between them. The CDR3 nucleotides read TGTGCCAGCAGCCCCGTGGGCAACGAGCAGTACTTC. Protein: CASSPVGNEQYF.

Of note for this clonotype: A much larger clone sits a single nucleotide away, making a read error possible. Here the CDR3 DNA reads TGTGTCAGCAGCTTCGGGACTAGCAGAGCAGATACGCAGTATTTT. Its translation is CVSSFGTSRADTQYF. This sequence joins TRBV6-6 and TRBJ2-3; 9 bases map to TRBD2. The CDR3 has 15 residues. Germline values: CDR1 MNHNY, CDR2 SVGAGI (reference sequence).

This clonotype was seen many times. The junction differs from germline at one of its ends, possibly a read error. CDR3 sequence reads: CASSLAARDRRPEAFF. The CDR3 DNA reads TGTGCCAGCAGCTTAGCCGCTCGGGACCGACGACCTGAAGCTTTCTTT. The rearrangement joins TRBV12-3 or TRBV12-4 to TRBJ1-1; D is possibly TRBD1 (5 bases). The CDR3 loop spans 16 amino acids.

This clonotype was seen repeatedly, ten times or more. The rearrangement joins TRBV15 to TRBJ2-5, with TRBD2 matching over 7 bases. This CDR3 comprises 17 residues. V lost 0 bases and J lost 2; bases outside the gene matches: 9. Germline V gene lookup returns CDR1 LNHNV and CDR2 YYDKDF (reference sequence). CDR3 region: CATSRDVAGVGQETQYF. The CDR3 DNA reads TGTGCCACCAGCAGAGATGTGGCGGGAGTAGGTCAAGAGACCCAGTACTTC.

This clonotype was picked up a small number of times. V is TRBV20-1 and J is TRBJ2-7; 11 nucleotides agree with TRBD2. The ends lost 5 bases at V and 5 bases at J; junction bases unmatched: 5. The germline gives CDR1 DFQATT, CDR2 SNEGSKA (reference sequence). The CDR3 is 13 amino acids. The CDR3 protein is CSALLAGVDEQYF. CDR3 DNA: TGCAGTGCTTTACTAGCGGGAGTCGACGAGCAGTACTTC.

This clonotype was counted many times. For the CDR3, the DNA is TGCGCCAGCGGAAACCGGACGGGCTTTGAAGCTTTCTTT. Protein: CASGNRTGFEAFF. This sequence joins TRBV5-1 and TRBJ1-1; D gene uncertain. Deletions cut 7 bases from V and 7 bases from J, with 17 bases between. The CDR3 contains 13 residues. Germline assignment: CDR1 SGHRS and CDR2 YFSETQ.

Points on this clonotype: The conserved final phenylalanine or tryptophan is absent from the CDR3, which likely points to a read error. This chain connects TRBV4-2 to TRBJ2-3, with D unclear. This CDR3 comprises 16 residues. Germline V lookup: CDR1 LGHNA, CDR2 YNFKEQ. Trimming cost V 0 bases and J 2 bases, with 12 bases left between them. The CDR3 DNA follows: TGTGCCAGCAGCCAAGAAGTGGGATACCCCACAGATACGCAGTATAAT. Translation: CASSQEVGYPTDTQYN.

This clonotype was seen many times. The chain has TRBV7-8 and TRBJ2-7; TRBD1 might be the D (6 bases). Trimming pared 5 bases from V and 3 bases from J, leaving 17 bases between. The CDR3 is 15 residues long. CDR1 is SGHVS, CDR2 FQNEAQ, per germline. The CDR3 coding sequence is TGTGCCAGCAGCCCTCGCCGCACAGGGAACTACGAGCAGTACTTC. Its translation: CASSPRRTGNYEQYF.

In its sample, this clonotype was seen many times. V and J are TRBV5-1 and TRBJ2-1, with 9 bases that match TRBD2. Germline trimming cut 4 bases from V and 4 bases from J; bases unmatched to any gene: 6. Germline lookup yields CDR1 SGHRS and CDR2 YFSETQ. This CDR3 is built from 15 residues. The CDR3 region is CASSPGSGGYNEQFF. For the CDR3, the DNA is TGCGCCAGCAGCCCGGGTAGCGGGGGTTACAATGAGCAGTTCTTC.

This clonotype was seen ten or more times. The V and J genes are TRBV20-1 and TRBJ1-2, with D maybe TRBD1 (5 bases). The CDR3 extends over 15 amino acids. Between the trimmed V and J ends, which lost 5 bases and 0 bases, there was a span of 16 bases. Germline lookup yields CDR1 DFQATT and CDR2 SNEGSKA (reference sequence). CDR3 coding DNA: TGCAGTGCTCTGATAGGGCAGGGCGCTAACTATGGCTACACCTTC. This translates into CSALIGQGANYGYTF.

The gene calls are TRBV20-1 and TRBJ2-3; 9 positions match TRBD2. The CDR3 loop spans 15 amino acids. V shed 4 bases and J 8 bases; nucleotides not matched to a gene: 13. Germline CDR1 and CDR2: DFQATT and SNEGSKA (reference sequence). CDR3 DNA: TGCAGTGCTATTCCCGTCCGGCGGGGGGGCACTACGCAGTATTTT. Protein sequence: CSAIPVRRGGTTQYF.

The V call is TRBV5-6, the J call TRBJ1-2; D not certain. The CDR3 has 14 residues. Between the trimmed V and J ends, which lost 1 base and 5 bases, there was a span of 12 bases. CDR1 SGHDT and CDR2 YYEEEE come from the germline V gene. Here the CDR3 reads CASSLLRRKYGYTF. The CDR3 region has the DNA TGTGCCAGCAGCTTGTTACGGAGGAAATATGGCTACACCTTC. Complete variable domain (other parts from reference TRBV5-6 and TRBJ1-2): DAGVTQSPTHLIKTRGQQVTLRCSPKSGHDTVSWYQQALGQGPQFIFQYYEEEERQRGNFPDRFSGHQFPNYSSELNVNALLLGDSALYLCASSLLRRKYGYTFGSGTRLTVV.

Many counts were recorded for this clonotype. The chain uses TRBV9 and TRBJ2-7, with 8 positions matching TRBD2. From germline, CDR1 is SGDLS and CDR2 YYNGEE. The length of the CDR3 is 14 residues. V gave up 1 base and J gave up 0 bases; unmatched junction bases: 0. This CDR3 is CASSVLAGSYEQYF. CDR3 coding DNA: TGTGCCAGCAGCGTACTAGCGGGCTCCTACGAGCAGTACTTC.

This clonotype has ten or more counts. Here the CDR3 reads CASSFDRGSTGELFF. In nucleotides, the CDR3 is TGTGCCAGCAGTTTCGACAGGGGGAGCACCGGGGAGCTGTTTTTT. The gene calls are TRBV12-3 or TRBV12-4 and TRBJ2-2; the match to TRBD1 covers 9 bases. The V segment lost 3 bases and the J segment 4 bases; nucleotides outside the gene matches: 3. The CDR3 is 15 residues long.

This clonotype was counted many times. The chain employs TRBV5-1 and TRBJ2-3; the match to TRBD1 covers 9 bases. The CDR3 runs to 16 residues. Per germline, CDR1 SGHRS and CDR2 YFSETQ. The V gene end was trimmed by 4 bases and the J gene end by 5 bases; junction bases not matched to a gene: 11. This CDR3 is CASSEGTGKGRDTQYF. In DNA, the CDR3 is TGCGCCAGCAGCGAAGGGACAGGGAAGGGGAGAGATACGCAGTATTTT.

This clonotype was counted at least ten times. The rearrangement links TRBV10-3 to TRBJ2-2; D could derive from TRBD1 or TRBD2 (5 bases each). CDR3 length equals 15 residues. Between the trimmed V and J ends, which lost 7 bases and 1 base, there was a span of 13 bases. Per the germline V gene, CDR1 is ENHRY and CDR2 is SYGVKD. CDR3 DNA: TGTGCCATCAACCGGGACGACCGGAACACCGGGGAGCTGTTTTTT. The encoded protein is CAINRDDRNTGELFF.

This clonotype was seen many times. This chain uses TRBV29-1 with TRBJ2-3; the D call may be TRBD1 or TRBD2 (5 bases each). CDR3 length: 13 amino acids. Germline V gene sequence: CDR1 SQVTM, CDR2 ANQGSEA. V was trimmed by 7 bases and J by 8 bases, leaving 19 bases between them. The DNA of the CDR3 is TGCAGCGCCCATGGGACCCGTCACGGTACGCAGTATTTT. Residues: CSAHGTRHGTQYF.

This clonotype was seen repeatedly, ten times or more. The chain combines TRBV20-1 with TRBJ1-6; 7 positions agree with TRBD1. The CDR3 runs to 14 residues. CDR1 and CDR2 from the germline V gene are DFQATT and SNEGSKA (reference sequence). Trimming at V came to 6 bases and at J to 6 bases, leaving 8 bases not matched to a gene. The CDR3, as DNA: TGCAGTGCAGAACAGGGGTTCGCTAATTCACCCCTCCACTTT. This gives the protein CSAEQGFANSPLHF.

This clonotype appeared many times. The V and J genes are TRBV6-2 or TRBV6-3 and TRBJ2-1; 7 bases agree with TRBD1. CDR1 is MNHEY, CDR2 SVGEGT, per germline. V was pared by 4 bases and J by 0 bases, with 0 bases of the junction left unmatched. The CDR3 is 14 amino acids. The chain's CDR3 is CASSWDSSYNEQFF. CDR3 bases: TGTGCCAGCAGTTGGGACAGCTCCTACAATGAGCAGTTCTTC.